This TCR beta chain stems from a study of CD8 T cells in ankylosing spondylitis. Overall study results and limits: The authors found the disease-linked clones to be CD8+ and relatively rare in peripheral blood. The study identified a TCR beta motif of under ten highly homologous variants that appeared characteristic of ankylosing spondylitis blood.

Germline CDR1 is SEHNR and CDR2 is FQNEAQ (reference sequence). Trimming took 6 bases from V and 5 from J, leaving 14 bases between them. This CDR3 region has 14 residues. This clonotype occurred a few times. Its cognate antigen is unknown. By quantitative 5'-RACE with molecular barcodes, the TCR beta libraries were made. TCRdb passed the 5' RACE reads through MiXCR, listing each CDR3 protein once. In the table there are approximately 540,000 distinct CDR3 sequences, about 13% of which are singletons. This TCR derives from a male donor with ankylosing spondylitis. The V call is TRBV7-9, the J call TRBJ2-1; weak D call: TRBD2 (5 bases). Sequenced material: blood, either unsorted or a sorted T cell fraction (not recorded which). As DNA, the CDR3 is TGTGCCAGCAGTTTCAGCGGTGGAAACAATGAGCAGTTCTTC. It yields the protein CASSFSGGNNEQFF.